This T cell receptor beta chain is from a study of identical twins. Study-wide results and limits: Beta clonotypes that were abundant in cord blood contained fewer insertions, a pattern absent from memory repertoires.

The table lists this clonotype with a few counts. The antigen is undetermined. Deletions cut 3 bases from V and 7 bases from J, with 10 bases between. The CDR3 runs to 12 residues. Germline V CDR1 and CDR2: LNHNV, YYDKDF (reference sequence). The cDNA had a unique molecular identifier and a template-switch universal primer site. TCRdb processed the 5' RACE reads anew with MiXCR; each CDR3 protein has one entry. The profile shows about 690,000 distinct CDR3 sequences, 21% of them singletons. Another study also made use of these data, one on T cells expressing NK-cell markers. That paper notes: Researchers got TCR beta repertoires out of sorted CD3+CD56+NKG2C+, CD3+CD56+NKG2C- and CD3+CD56-NKG2C+ T cells. Several of the experiments relied on an anti-gamma-delta TCR antibody so that only alpha-beta TCR T cells were sorted.

This chain connects TRBV15 to TRBJ2-7; D remains unclear. The TCR sequence derives from a woman aged 18-29 years in good health. Sequencing was carried out using PBMCs. CDR3 sequence (DNA): TGTGCCACCAGCAGCCGGAGTACGGAGCAGTACTTC. This encodes CATSSRSTEQYF.